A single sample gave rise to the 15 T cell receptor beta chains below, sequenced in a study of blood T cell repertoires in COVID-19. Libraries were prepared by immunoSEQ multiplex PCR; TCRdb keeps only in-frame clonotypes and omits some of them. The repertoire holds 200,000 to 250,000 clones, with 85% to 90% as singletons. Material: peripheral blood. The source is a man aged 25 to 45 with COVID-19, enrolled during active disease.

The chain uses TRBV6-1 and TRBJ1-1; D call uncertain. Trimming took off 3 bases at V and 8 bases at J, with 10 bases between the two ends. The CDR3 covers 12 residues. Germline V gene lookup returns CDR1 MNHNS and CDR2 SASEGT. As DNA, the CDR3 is TGTGCCAGCAGTGAGTTTGCACAGGAAGCTTTCTTT. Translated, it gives CASSEFAQEAFF.

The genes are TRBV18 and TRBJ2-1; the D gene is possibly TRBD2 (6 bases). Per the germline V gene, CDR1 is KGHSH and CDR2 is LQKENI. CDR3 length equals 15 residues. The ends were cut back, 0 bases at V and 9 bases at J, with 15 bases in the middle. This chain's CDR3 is CASSPPMSGSTEQFF. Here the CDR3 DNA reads TGTGCCAGCTCACCACCGATGAGCGGGTCCACTGAGCAGTTCTTC.

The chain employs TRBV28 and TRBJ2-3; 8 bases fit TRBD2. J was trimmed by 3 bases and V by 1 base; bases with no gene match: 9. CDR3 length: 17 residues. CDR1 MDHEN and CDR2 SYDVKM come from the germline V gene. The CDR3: CASSLSSSGQNTDTQYF. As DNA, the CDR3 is TGTGCCAGCAGTTTATCGTCTAGCGGGCAGAATACAGATACGCAGTATTTT.

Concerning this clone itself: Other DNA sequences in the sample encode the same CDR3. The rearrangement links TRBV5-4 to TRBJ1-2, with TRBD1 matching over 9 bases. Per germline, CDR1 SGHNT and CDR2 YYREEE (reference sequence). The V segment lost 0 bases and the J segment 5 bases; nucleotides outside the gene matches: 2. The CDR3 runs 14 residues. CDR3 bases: TGTGCCAGCAGCTTGGGGGACAGGGATTATGGCTACACCTTC. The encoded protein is CASSLGDRDYGYTF.

The CDR3 reads CASSPGTSGRGAGRQYF. The CDR3 DNA follows: TGTGCCAGTAGTCCGGGGACTAGCGGGAGAGGGGCTGGGCGGCAGTACTTC. This chain uses TRBV19 with TRBJ2-7, with 14 positions matching TRBD2. V dropped 5 bases and J dropped 9; count of bases not matched to a gene: 15. This CDR3 is 17 amino acids long. Germline CDR1 is LNHDA and CDR2 is SQIVND (reference sequence).

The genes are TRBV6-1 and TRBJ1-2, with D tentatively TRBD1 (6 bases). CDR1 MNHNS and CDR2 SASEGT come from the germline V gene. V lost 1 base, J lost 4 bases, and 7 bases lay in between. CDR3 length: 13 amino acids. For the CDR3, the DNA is TGTGCCAGCAGTGAAGGGGACACCTATGGCTACACCTTC. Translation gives CASSEGDTYGYTF.

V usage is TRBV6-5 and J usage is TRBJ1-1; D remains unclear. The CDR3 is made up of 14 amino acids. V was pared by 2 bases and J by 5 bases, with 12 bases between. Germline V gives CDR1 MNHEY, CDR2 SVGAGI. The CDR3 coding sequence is TGTGCCAGCAGTTACGATCCGGGTAGTACTGAAGCTTTCTTT. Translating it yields CASSYDPGSTEAFF.

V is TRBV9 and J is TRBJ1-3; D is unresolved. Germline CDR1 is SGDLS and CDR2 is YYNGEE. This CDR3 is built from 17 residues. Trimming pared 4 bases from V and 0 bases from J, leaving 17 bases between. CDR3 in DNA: TGTGCCAGCAGCCCCCGGGGTATGGGGTACTCTGGAAACACCATATATTTT. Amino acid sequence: CASSPRGMGYSGNTIYF.

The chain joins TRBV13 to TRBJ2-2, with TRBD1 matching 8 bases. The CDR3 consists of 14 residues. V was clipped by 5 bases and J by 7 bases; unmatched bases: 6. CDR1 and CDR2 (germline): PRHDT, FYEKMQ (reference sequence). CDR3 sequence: CASSPDRVSGELFF. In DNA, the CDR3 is TGTGCCAGCAGCCCGGACAGGGTTAGCGGGGAGCTGTTTTTT.

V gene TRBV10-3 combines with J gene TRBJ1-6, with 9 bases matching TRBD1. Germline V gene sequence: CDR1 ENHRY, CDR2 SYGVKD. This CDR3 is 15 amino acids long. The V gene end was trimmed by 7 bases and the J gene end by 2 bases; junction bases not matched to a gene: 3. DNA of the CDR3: TGTGCCATCAACGGACAGGGGCCCTATAATTCACCCCTCCACTTT. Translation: CAINGQGPYNSPLHF.

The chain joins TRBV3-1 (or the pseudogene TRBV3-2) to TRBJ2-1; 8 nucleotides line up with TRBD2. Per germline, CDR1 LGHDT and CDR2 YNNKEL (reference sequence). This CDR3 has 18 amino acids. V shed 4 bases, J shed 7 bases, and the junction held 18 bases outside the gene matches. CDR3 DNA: TGTGCCAGCAGCCTTCACCCGATCCTACGGGAGGGCCGAAATGAGCAGTTCTTC. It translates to CASSLHPILREGRNEQFF.

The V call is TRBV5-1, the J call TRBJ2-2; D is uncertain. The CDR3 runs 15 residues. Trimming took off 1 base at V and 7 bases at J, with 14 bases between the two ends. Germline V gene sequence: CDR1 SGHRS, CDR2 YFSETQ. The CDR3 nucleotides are TGCGCCAGCAGCTTGTTATCCTGGCCGAACGGGGAGCTGTTTTTT. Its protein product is CASSLLSWPNGELFF.

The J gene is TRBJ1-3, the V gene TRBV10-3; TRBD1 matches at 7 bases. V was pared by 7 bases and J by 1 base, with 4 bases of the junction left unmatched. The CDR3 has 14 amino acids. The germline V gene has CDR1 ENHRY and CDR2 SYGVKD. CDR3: CAITSTGSGNTIYF. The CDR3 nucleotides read TGTGCCATCACTTCGACAGGGTCTGGAAACACCATATATTTT.

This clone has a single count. CDR3 bases: TGTGCCAGCAGCGCCAGGGACAGACCGGGAAACACCATATATTTT. This sequence encodes CASSARDRPGNTIYF. V is TRBV21-1 and J is TRBJ1-3; TRBD1, the table's D call, lacks a check against the DNA. TRBV21-1 is a known pseudogene. The CDR3 totals 15 residues.

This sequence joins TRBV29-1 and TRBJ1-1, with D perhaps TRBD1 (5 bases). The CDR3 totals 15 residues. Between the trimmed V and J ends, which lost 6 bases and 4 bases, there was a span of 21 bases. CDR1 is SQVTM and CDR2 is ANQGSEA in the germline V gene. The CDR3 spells CSVLSIGAGGTEAFF. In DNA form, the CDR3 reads TGCAGCGTGCTATCCATAGGGGCCGGGGGCACTGAAGCTTTCTTT.